The rows below give T cell receptor beta chains drawn from one sample of a study of circulating CD8 cells and anti-PD-1 response in melanoma. Each CDR3 protein is one row after TCRdb ran MiXCR on the reads. The sample holds around nine distinct CDR3 sequences. Sample: CD8+ T cells from PBMCs, taken at baseline or after one month of anti-PD-1 therapy (not recorded which). The receptors stem from a human donor with melanoma. The CDR3 runs from the conserved cysteine through the conserved F or W. D genes are given only for firm matches. Sizes are listed as once, few, many, or a class for an expanded clone.

TRBD2	TRBV19	16	large	TRBJ2-2	TGTGCCAGTAGTCGGAGGCTAGCGGGAACATACGGGGAGCTGTTTTTT	CASSRRLAGTYGELFF
TRBD2	TRBV5-1	16	hyperexpanded	TRBJ2-5	TGCGCCAGCAGCTTGGCGACTAGCGGGATGCAAGAGACCCAGTACTTC	CASSLATSGMQETQYF
TRBD1	TRBV7-2	15	hyperexpanded	TRBJ2-2	TGTGCCAGCAGCTTAAGAGGGGGCTTTACCGGGGAGCTGTTTTTT	CASSLRGGFTGELFF